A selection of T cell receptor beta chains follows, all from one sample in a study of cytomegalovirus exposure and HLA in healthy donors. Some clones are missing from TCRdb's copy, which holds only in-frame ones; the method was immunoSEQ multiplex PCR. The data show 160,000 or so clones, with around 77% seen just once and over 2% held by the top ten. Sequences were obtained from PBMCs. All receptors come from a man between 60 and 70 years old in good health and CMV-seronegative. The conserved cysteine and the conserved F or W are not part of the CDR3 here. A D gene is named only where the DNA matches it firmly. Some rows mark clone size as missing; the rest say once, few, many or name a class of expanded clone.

CDR3aa: ASSFGQDSYEQY
abundance: few
d_gene: TRBD1
j_gene: TRBJ2-7
len: 12
v_gene: TRBV10-2

CDR3aa: ASSLGLGDSNQPQH
abundance: few
d_gene: -
j_gene: TRBJ1-5
len: 14
v_gene: TRBV7-9

CDR3aa: SVGRQGGEQY
abundance: -
d_gene: -
j_gene: -
len: 10
v_gene: TRBV29-1

CDR3aa: ASSLGAQVYGYT
abundance: -
d_gene: -
j_gene: TRBJ1-2
len: 12
v_gene: TRBV7-2

CDR3aa: AITGTGGSYEQY
abundance: -
d_gene: TRBD1
j_gene: TRBJ2-7
len: 12
v_gene: TRBV10-3

CDR3aa: ASSVNSYGYT
abundance: -
d_gene: -
j_gene: TRBJ1-2
len: 10
v_gene: TRBV9

CDR3aa: ASSLAASGSYNEQF
abundance: -
d_gene: TRBD2
j_gene: TRBJ2-1
len: 14
v_gene: TRBV5-1

CDR3aa: ASSRVTGTEAF
abundance: -
d_gene: -
j_gene: TRBJ1-1
len: 11
v_gene: TRBV14

CDR3aa: ASSQADRVSYEQY
abundance: few
d_gene: -
j_gene: TRBJ2-7
len: 13
v_gene: TRBV5-6

CDR3aa: AWNRRGRGDTQY
abundance: -
d_gene: TRBD2
j_gene: TRBJ2-3
len: 12
v_gene: TRBV30